The clone carrying this TCR beta chain showed up many times. Its target is not known. Original methodology: A distant-metastasis classifier for papillary thyroid cancer was built using CDR3 differences across clinicopathological groups. TCRdb used MiXCR to call clones anew from the PCR reads. TCRdb's processing, not the authors' own work, is the source of the V and J calls. The sample yields some 39,000 clones, around 15% seen once. The data derive from a study of metastatic and nonmetastatic thyroid tumors. For the study at large: Repertoires from blood and tumor or nodule tissue of malignant and benign thyroid patients were compared. Study-level results: TCR beta diversity was reportedly significantly higher in malignant thyroid tumors than benign nodules, in blood and tumor.

Germline CDR1 SGHNT, CDR2 YENEEA. J was trimmed by 7 bases and V by 0 bases; bases with no gene match: 2. The CDR3 is 13 residues long. All patients reached thyroid surgery having received no treatment beforehand. This TCR derives from a female donor with papillary thyroid cancer or a benign thyroid nodule (not recorded which). Some clones in this sample may be carry-over from other donors' samples. The chain carries TRBV11-3 and TRBJ2-5; 7 bases are a match to TRBD2. Sequencing was performed on blood. The CDR3 DNA sequence: TGTGCCAGCAGCTTAGATCAGCGGGGGACCCAGTACTTC. This encodes CASSLDQRGTQYF.